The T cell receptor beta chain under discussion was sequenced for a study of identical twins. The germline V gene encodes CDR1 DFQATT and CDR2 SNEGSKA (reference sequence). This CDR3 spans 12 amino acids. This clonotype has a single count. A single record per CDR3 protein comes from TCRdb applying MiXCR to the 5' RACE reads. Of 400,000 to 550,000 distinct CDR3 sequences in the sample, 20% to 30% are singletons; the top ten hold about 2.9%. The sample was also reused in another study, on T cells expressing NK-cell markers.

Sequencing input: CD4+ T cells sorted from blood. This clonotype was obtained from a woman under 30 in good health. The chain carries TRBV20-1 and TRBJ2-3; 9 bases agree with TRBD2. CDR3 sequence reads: CGGRAEADTQYF. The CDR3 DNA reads TGCGGCGGGAGGGCCGAAGCAGATACGCAGTATTTT.